This entry concerns a single TCR beta chain. This clone was recorded only once. The antigen it recognizes is unknown. No quality values exist for individual bases; no much larger clone is one base distant. The data were obtained in a study of technical replicates of blood from a handful of donors (dated by TCRdb to about 2017). V and J lose 5 bases and 4 bases, and a span of 33 bases separates them. CDR1 is given as SGHRS and CDR2 as YFSETQ, both from the germline V gene. The CDR3 measures 20 amino acids from cysteine to phenylalanine. Only CDR3 DNA is held: 60 bases, read in frame from base 1. The library was obtained by the immunoSEQ multiplex PCR assay. TCRdb holds this immuneACCESS table with in-frame rearrangements only. Some clones are missing; in checked studies, unresolved V genes explain under half, and the rest has no known cause. The sample table lists about 62,000 clones, under 90% of them with a count of one. The ten largest make up 4.8% of the sample.

The V gene is TRBV5-1 and the J gene is TRBJ2-5, with TRBD1 perhaps the D gene, on 6 matching bases. The clonotype comes from a human donor in good health. Some clones in this sample may be carry-over from other donors' samples. The specimen sequenced was PBMCs. The DNA sequence is as follows: TGCGCCAGCAGGCAGAACAAACAGGGTACGTTATTCTTGGAACCAGAGACCCAGTACTTC. Translated, this is CASRQNKQGTLFLEPETQYF.